The clone carrying this T cell receptor (beta chain) was counted a single time. This specimen comes from a study of blood T cell repertoires in COVID-19. The table came from immunoSEQ multiplex PCR; TCRdb's copy has only in-frame clones and leaves some out. The sample includes around 300,000 clones, 88% of them seen just once. Germline CDR1 reads MDHEN; CDR2 reads SYDVKM. V was trimmed by 5 bases and J by 4 bases, leaving 25 bases between them. CDR3 length equals 18 residues. The sample was PBMCs or T cells enriched from blood (not recorded which). The sequence was collected from a woman in her 50s who had recovered from COVID-19. This rearrangement joins TRBV28 to TRBJ2-3; D possibly corresponds to TRBD1 (6 bases). Here the CDR3 DNA reads TGTGCCAGCAGTATAACAGGGCAGGTGTTTCGGTCGGCAGATACGCAGTATTTT. This gives the protein CASSITGQVFRSADTQYF.